This entry describes one T cell receptor beta chain. This specimen belongs to a study of blood T cell repertoires in COVID-19. Study summary: Researchers got acute and convalescent COVID-19 samples from the United States, Italy and Spain. Sample material is recorded as cDNA or gDNA derived from T cells, B-cell-depleted T cells, or PBMCs.

This CDR3 region has 18 residues. Original data processing: Estimation of nucleated cell counts was performed using reference gene primer amplification. Sequenced by immunoSEQ multiplex PCR; TCRdb stores in-frame clones only, minus some. The D gene and trimming were derived from the DNA, and the V and J assignments and clone size from that table. Among approximately 290,000 clones, about 88% were seen once, and the ten largest hold around 12%. The chain joins TRBV21-1 to TRBJ2-1; the table gives TRBD2 as D, unverified against the DNA. TRBV21-1 is a known pseudogene. This sequence was found in a woman in her fifties or sixties with acute or convalescent COVID-19. The sample consisted of peripheral blood. The CDR3 DNA reads TGTGCCAGCAGCAAGATCTCCCTAGCGTGCAGCTCCTACAATGAGCAGTTCTTC. It is translated as CASSKISLACSSYNEQFF.